Each of the 10 T cell receptor beta chains below was sequenced from the same sample in a study of blood T cell repertoires in COVID-19. TCRdb keeps only in-frame clones here, not all; method: immunoSEQ multiplex PCR. The sample has over 200,000 clones, 85% to 90% seen once; the top ten hold roughly 2.5%. Input material: peripheral blood. These receptors were collected from a woman aged 55-69 years with acute or convalescent COVID-19.

V and J are TRBV30 and TRBJ1-3; TRBD1 matches at 8 bases. The junction had 6 bases not matched to a gene; V was cut back by 1 base and J by 7 bases. The CDR3 contains 14 residues. Germline-derived CDR1 and CDR2 are GTSNPN and SVGIG (reference sequence). The CDR3 region is CAWSAPGGGNTIYF. The CDR3 DNA follows: TGTGCCTGGAGTGCCCCAGGGGGCGGGAACACCATATATTTT.

The V and J genes are TRBV5-6 and TRBJ1-3; D is possibly TRBD1 (5 bases). CDR1 and CDR2 from the germline V gene are SGHDT and YYEEEE. The CDR3 is made up of 17 amino acids. With 3 bases removed from V and 0 bases from J, the gap between germline ends came to 16 bases. The chain's CDR3 is CASSSKNRQLSGNTIYF. The CDR3 bases are TGTGCCAGCAGCTCGAAGAACAGGCAACTCTCTGGAAACACCATATATTTT.

In regard to this clone: In the same sample, other DNA sequences code for this CDR3. The rearrangement links TRBV18 to TRBJ1-4; TRBD1 agrees at 8 bases. Germline CDR1 is KGHSH and CDR2 is LQKENI. This CDR3 has 14 residues. The J segment lost 7 bases and the V segment lost 3 bases, leaving 4 bases of the junction unmatched. The CDR3 sequence is CASSPDRGGEKLFF. CDR3 bases: TGTGCCAGCTCACCCGACAGGGGTGGTGAAAAACTGTTTTTT. The full variable domain, with the rest looked up from reference TRBV18 and TRBJ1-4, is NAGVMQNPRHLVRRRGQEARLRCSPMKGHSHVYWYRQLPEEGLKFMVYLQKENIIDESGMPKERFSAEFPKEGPSILRIQQVVRGDSAAYFCASSPDRGGEKLFFGSGTQLSVL.

In regard to this clone: This could be a read error, since a much larger clone is one nucleotide away. This sequence joins TRBV11-2 and TRBJ1-1, with no clear D. Germline lookup yields CDR1 SGHAT and CDR2 FQNNGV. Trimming left V 0 bases short and J 7 bases short, with 3 bases between. This CDR3 contains 11 residues. The DNA of the CDR3 is TGTGCCAGCAGCTTAGACTTTGAAGCTTTCTTT. Translation: CASSLDFEAFF.

V usage is TRBV3-1 (or the pseudogene TRBV3-2) and J usage is TRBJ1-6; perhaps TRBD1 as D (5 bases). The V gene's germline CDR1 is LGHDT and CDR2 YNNKEL (reference sequence). Trimming took off 4 bases at V and 10 bases at J, with 14 bases between the two ends. The CDR3 loop spans 14 amino acids. The CDR3 DNA reads TGTGCCAGCAGCCCCCGGGACTTCAGCTCACCCCTCCACTTT. Protein: CASSPRDFSSPLHF.

This clone was counted a single time. V and J are TRBV7-9 and TRBJ2-7; possible D gene TRBD2, 5 bases. The CDR3 contains 14 residues. From germline, CDR1 is SEHNR and CDR2 FQNEAQ (reference sequence). V lost 0 bases to trimming and J lost 2 bases, with 8 bases between them. The CDR3 reads CASSLAGVTYEQYF. The CDR3 bases are TGTGCCAGCAGCTTAGCGGGAGTGACCTACGAGCAGTACTTC.

This clone has at least ten counts. This same CDR3 is encoded by further DNA sequences in the sample. This rearrangement joins TRBV14 to TRBJ2-1, with D possibly TRBD1 on 6 matching bases. The CDR3 has 14 amino acids. The V and J ends lost 3 bases and 4 bases respectively, with 10 bases between them. Germline CDR1 is SGHDN and CDR2 is FVKESK. The CDR3 reads CASSHRTVYNEQFF. The CDR3 coding sequence is TGTGCCAGCAGCCATAGGACAGTGTACAATGAGCAGTTCTTC.

The chain couples TRBV5-1 to TRBJ1-5, with D possibly being TRBD1 (6 bases). Germline CDR1 and CDR2: SGHRS and YFSETQ. V shed 4 bases and J shed 6 bases, with 14 bases lying between them. The CDR3 contains 14 residues. The CDR3 here is CASSGGQPGQPQHF. In nucleotides, the CDR3 is TGCGCCAGCAGCGGAGGACAGCCGGGTCAGCCCCAGCATTTT.

The V gene is TRBV6-2 or TRBV6-3, the J gene TRBJ2-2; 11 nucleotides line up with TRBD2. This CDR3 is 18 amino acids long. After removal of 0 bases from V and 0 bases from J, the junction contained 3 bases not matched to a gene. Germline V gene data show CDR1 as MNHEY and CDR2 as SVGEGT. CDR3 in DNA: TGTGCCAGCAGTTACTCGAAACTAGCGGGAGCGAACACCGGGGAGCTGTTTTTT. Its translation: CASSYSKLAGANTGELFF.

The chain joins TRBV10-1 to TRBJ2-7, with 9 bases that match TRBD1. Trimming at V came to 2 bases and at J to 7 bases, leaving 9 bases not matched to a gene. Germline V lookup: CDR1 WNHNN, CDR2 SYGVQD (reference sequence). The CDR3 spans 15 residues. The CDR3 nucleotides are TGCGCCAGCAGTGAGGCCGGGACAGGGAATGGAGAGCAGTACTTC. Amino acids: CASSEAGTGNGEQYF.